This T cell receptor (beta chain) was recorded in a study of blood T cells in healthy people across ages. This CDR3 comprises 14 residues. Trimming pared 1 base from V and 13 bases from J, leaving 18 bases between. Germline V gives CDR1 SGDLS, CDR2 YYNGEE. PCR was performed a second time for about 7 to 12 cycles using a sample-barcoded 5' primer and a J-beta primer mix. Every cDNA molecule bore a tag from a template-switch adaptor containing 12 random nucleotides. TCRdb ran MiXCR on the 5' RACE reads and lists one entry per CDR3 protein. The data show approximately 800,000 distinct CDR3 sequences, with 35% to 40% seen just once and approximately 13% held by the top ten.

The sequence came from a man aged 18 to 29 in good health. The chain employs TRBV9 and TRBJ2-1; D gene ambiguous. Sequenced: blood. The CDR3 here is CASSVNVGSETQFF. The CDR3 DNA follows: TGTGCCAGCAGCGTAAATGTTGGGTCGGAGACCCAGTTCTTC.